Listed below are T cell receptor beta chains from one sample, sequenced in a study of beta chain features in type 1 diabetes. Clones were sequenced by immunoSEQ multiplex PCR, and TCRdb holds only the in-frame ones, with some missing. Of some 350,000 clones detected, about 14% appear once; the ten largest clones hold 0.015%. Sequencing was carried out using naive CD4+ T cells from blood. The receptors here all came from a young woman with type 1 diabetes. Both conserved end residues are trimmed from each CDR3. A clone size is listed for some rows: how often the clone was seen (once, few, many), or a class if it is expanded.

J | size | V | CDR3
TRBJ2-3 | NA | TRBV5-4 | ASSSGTGPDTQY
TRBJ2-7 | NA | TRBV30 | AWRPSGRANYEQY
TRBJ1-1 | NA | TRBV28 | ASSSGTANTEAF
TRBJ1-5 | few | TRBV5-4 | ASSFDRGGNQPQH
TRBJ2-3 | NA | TRBV6-5 | ASSSGTGGDTQY
TRBJ2-1 | NA | TRBV5-6 | ASSSLAGGTYNEQF
TRBJ2-7 | NA | TRBV2 | ASSGGTSYEQY
TRBJ1-5 | NA | TRBV21-1 | ASSKDGAGVSQPQH
TRBJ2-5 | few | TRBV20-1 | SAPLGETQY
TRBJ1-1 | few | TRBV10-3 | AISDGFGGTEAF
TRBJ1-1 | NA | TRBV27 | ASSRTRDRSEAF
TRBJ2-5 | NA | TRBV29-1 | SVTGTAQETQY
TRBJ1-1 | NA | TRBV7-9 | ASSLSDTEAF
TRBJ2-5 | NA | TRBV4-1 | ASSQPDRDLETQY
TRBJ2-5 | few | TRBV29-1 | SVVISGRGETQY
TRBJ2-1 | few | TRBV19 | ASSKGREQSEQF
TRBJ1-2 | NA | TRBV30 | AQGQAYGYT
TRBJ2-3 | NA | TRBV5-4 | ASSQPGLGSVKDTQY
TRBJ2-3 | few | TRBV11-3 | ASSPRGFSTDTQY
TRBJ1-1 | NA | TRBV14 | ASTAKERVINTEAF
TRBJ2-1 | few | TRBV7-9 | ASSPQPLAGRTYNEQF
TRBJ2-1 | few | TRBV9 | ASSAGMLAANEQF
TRBJ1-2 | NA | TRBV4-1 | ASSQEPLPNYGYT
TRBJ1-1 | few | TRBV5-1 | ASSIWTLEAF
TRBJ2-7 | NA | TRBV28 | ASRATSGRTMRSYEQY